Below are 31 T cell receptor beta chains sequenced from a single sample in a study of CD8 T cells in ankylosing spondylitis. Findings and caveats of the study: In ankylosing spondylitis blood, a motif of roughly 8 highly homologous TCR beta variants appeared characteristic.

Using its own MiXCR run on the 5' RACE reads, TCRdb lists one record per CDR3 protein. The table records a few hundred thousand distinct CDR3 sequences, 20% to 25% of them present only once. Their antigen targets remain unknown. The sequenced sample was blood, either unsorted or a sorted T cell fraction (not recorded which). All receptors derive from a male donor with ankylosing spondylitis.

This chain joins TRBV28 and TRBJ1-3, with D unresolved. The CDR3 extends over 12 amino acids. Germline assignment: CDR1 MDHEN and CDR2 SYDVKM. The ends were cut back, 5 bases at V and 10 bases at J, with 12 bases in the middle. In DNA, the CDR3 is TGTGCCAGCAGTCTCAGACCCGGGACCATATATTTT. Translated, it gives CASSLRPGTIYF.

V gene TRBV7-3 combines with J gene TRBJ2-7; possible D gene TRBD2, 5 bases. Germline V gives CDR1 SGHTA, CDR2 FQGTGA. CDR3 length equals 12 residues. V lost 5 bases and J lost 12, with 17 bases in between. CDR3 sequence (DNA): TGTGCCAGCAGCCCAGGAGAGGGTGTGCCGTACTTC. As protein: CASSPGEGVPYF.

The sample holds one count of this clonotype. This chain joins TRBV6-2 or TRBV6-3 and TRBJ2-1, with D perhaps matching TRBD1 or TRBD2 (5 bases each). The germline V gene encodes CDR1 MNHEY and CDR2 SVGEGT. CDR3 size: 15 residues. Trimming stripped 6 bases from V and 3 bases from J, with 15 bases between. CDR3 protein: CASRTGRAHYNEQFF. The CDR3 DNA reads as TGTGCCAGCAGGACGGGGCGGGCTCACTACAATGAGCAGTTCTTC.

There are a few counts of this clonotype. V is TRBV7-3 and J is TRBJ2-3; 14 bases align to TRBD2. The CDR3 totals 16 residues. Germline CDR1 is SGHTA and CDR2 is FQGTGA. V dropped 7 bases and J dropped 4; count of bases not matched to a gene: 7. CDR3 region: CASTRLAGGEADTQYF. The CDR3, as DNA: TGTGCCAGCACCCGACTAGCGGGAGGGGAGGCAGATACGCAGTATTTT.

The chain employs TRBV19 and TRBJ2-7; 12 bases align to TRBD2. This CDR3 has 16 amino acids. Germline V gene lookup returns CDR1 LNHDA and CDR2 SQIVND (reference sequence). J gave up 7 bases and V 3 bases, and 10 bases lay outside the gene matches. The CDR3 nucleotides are TGTGCCAGTAGTATTCTAAGGACTAGCGGGACCCGGGAGCAGTACTTC. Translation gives CASSILRTSGTREQYF.

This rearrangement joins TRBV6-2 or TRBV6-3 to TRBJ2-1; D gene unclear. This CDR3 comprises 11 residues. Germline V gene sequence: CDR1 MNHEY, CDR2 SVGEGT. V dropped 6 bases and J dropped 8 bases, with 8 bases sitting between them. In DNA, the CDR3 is TGTGCCAGCAGCGACGAATATGAGCAGTTCTTC. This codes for CASSDEYEQFF.

The CDR3 sequence is CSVSLKETQYF. CDR3 DNA: TGCAGTGTCAGTCTTAAAGAGACCCAGTACTTC. J is TRBJ2-5 and V is TRBV20-1, with D unclear. Germline V gives CDR1 DFQATT, CDR2 SNEGSKA (reference sequence). Trimming cost V 7 bases and J 3 bases, with 9 bases left between them. The CDR3 has 11 amino acids.

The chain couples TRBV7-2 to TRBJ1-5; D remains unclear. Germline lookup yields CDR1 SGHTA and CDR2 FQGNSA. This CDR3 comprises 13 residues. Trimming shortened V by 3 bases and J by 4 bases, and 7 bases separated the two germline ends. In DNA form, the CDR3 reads TGTGCCAGCAGCTTCCAGATAAATCAGCCCCAGCATTTT. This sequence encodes CASSFQINQPQHF.

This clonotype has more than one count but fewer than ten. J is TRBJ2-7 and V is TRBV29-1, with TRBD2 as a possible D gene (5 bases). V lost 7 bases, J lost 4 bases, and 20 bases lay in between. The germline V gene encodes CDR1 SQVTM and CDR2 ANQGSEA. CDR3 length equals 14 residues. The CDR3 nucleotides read TGCAGCGCCAGAAGAGGGTCTGAGGATTACGAGCAGTACTTC. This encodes CSARRGSEDYEQYF.

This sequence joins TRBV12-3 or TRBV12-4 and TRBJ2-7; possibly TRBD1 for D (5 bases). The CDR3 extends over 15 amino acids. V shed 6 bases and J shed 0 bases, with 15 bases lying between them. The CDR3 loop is CASSLSVDNSYEQYF. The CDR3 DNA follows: TGTGCCAGCAGCCTATCTGTGGACAACTCCTACGAGCAGTACTTC.

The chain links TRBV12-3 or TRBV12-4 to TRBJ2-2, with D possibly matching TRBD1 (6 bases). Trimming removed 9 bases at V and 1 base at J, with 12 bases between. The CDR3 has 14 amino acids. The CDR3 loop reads CASIQDRNTGELFF. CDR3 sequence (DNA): TGTGCCAGTATCCAGGACAGGAACACCGGGGAGCTGTTTTTT.

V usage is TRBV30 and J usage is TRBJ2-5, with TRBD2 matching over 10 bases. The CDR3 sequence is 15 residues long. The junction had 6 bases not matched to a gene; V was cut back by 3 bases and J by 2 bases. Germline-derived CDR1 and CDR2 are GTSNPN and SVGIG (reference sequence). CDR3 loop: CAWSAGLAVQETQYF. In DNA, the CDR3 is TGTGCCTGGAGCGCCGGACTAGCGGTTCAAGAGACCCAGTACTTC.

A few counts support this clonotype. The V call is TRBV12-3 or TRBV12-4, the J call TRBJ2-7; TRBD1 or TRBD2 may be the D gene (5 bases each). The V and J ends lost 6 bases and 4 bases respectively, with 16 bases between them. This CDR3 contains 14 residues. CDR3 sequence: CASSRDRWRYEQYF. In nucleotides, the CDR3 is TGTGCCAGCAGCCGGGACCGGTGGAGGTACGAGCAGTACTTC.

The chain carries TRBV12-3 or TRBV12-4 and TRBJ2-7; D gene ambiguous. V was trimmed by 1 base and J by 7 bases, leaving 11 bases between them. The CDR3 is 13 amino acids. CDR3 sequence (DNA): TGTGCCAGCAGTTTAGAAGTTTATGGAGAGCAGTACTTC. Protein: CASSLEVYGEQYF.

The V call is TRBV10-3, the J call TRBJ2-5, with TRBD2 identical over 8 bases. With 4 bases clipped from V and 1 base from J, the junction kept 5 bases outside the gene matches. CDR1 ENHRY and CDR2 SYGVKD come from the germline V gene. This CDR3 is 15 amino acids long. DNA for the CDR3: TGTGCCATCAGTGTTAGTAGCGGGGCCCAAGAGACCCAGTACTTC. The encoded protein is CAISVSSGAQETQYF.

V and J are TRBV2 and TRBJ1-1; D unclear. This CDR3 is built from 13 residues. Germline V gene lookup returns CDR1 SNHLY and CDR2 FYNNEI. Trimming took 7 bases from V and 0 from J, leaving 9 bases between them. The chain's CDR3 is CASNRYMNTEAFF. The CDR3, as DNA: TGTGCCAGCAACCGTTATATGAACACTGAAGCTTTCTTT.

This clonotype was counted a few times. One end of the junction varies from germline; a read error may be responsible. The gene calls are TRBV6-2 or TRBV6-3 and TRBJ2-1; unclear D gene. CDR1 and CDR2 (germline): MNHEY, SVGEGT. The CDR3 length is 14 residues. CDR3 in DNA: TGTGCCAGCAGTTACTCGCTCGGATACAAGGAGCAGTTCTTC. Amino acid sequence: CASSYSLGYKEQFF.

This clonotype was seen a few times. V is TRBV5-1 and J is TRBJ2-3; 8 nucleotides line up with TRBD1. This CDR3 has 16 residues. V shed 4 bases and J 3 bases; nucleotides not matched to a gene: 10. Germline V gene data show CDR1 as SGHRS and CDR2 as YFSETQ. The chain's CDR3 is CASSLVDRVATDTQYF. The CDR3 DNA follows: TGCGCCAGCAGCCTGGTGGACAGGGTGGCTACAGATACGCAGTATTTT.

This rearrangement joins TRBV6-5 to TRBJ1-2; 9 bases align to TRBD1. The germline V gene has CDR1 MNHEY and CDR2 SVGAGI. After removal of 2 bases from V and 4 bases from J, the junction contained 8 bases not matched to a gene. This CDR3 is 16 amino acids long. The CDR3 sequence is CASSYHFGTGLYGYTF. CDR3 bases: TGTGCCAGCAGTTACCATTTCGGGACAGGGCTCTATGGCTACACCTTC.

CDR3 coding DNA: TGTGCCAGCAGCTTAGGACGGGGGAGAGCTTTCTACAATGAGCAGTTCTTC. Translation gives CASSLGRGRAFYNEQFF. This rearrangement joins TRBV7-2 to TRBJ2-1, with D possibly TRBD2 on 6 matching bases. Per germline, CDR1 SGHTA and CDR2 FQGNSA. V was cut by 1 base and J by 3 bases, with 16 bases left in between. This CDR3 spans 17 amino acids.

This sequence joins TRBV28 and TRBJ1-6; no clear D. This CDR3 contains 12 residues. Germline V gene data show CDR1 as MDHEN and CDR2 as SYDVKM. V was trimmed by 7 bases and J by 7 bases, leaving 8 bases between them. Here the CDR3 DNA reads TGTGCCAGCACCTCGCCGAATTCACCCCTCCACTTT. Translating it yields CASTSPNSPLHF.

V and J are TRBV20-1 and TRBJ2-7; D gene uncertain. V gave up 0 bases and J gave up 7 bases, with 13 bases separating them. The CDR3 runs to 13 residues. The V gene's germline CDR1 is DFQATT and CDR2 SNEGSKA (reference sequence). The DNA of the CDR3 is TGCAGTGCTAGAGACCCCACTCCGGCAGAGCAGTACTTC. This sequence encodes CSARDPTPAEQYF.

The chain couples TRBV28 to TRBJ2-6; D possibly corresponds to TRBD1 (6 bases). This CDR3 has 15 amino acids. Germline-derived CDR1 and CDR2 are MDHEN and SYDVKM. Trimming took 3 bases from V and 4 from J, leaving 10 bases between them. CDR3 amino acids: CASSFGTPGANVLTF. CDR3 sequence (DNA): TGTGCCAGCAGTTTTGGGACACCAGGGGCCAACGTCCTGACTTTC.

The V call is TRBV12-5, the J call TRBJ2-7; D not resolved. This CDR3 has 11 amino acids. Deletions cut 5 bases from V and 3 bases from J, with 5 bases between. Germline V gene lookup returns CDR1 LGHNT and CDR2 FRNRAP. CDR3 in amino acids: CASGLHYEQYF. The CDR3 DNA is TGTGCTAGTGGTCTCCACTACGAGCAGTACTTC.

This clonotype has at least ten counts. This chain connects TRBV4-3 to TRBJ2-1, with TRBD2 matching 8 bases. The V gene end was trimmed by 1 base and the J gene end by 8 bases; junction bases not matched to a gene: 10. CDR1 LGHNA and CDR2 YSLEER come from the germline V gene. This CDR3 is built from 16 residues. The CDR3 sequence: CASSQVHRGGPYEQFF. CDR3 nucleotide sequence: TGCGCCAGCAGCCAAGTTCACCGGGGGGGACCATATGAGCAGTTCTTC.

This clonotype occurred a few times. The CDR3, as DNA: TGTGCCAGCAGCCCGTGGGGAGGCTCCTACAATGAGCAGTTCTTC. Its protein is CASSPWGGSYNEQFF. J is TRBJ2-1 and V is TRBV3-1, with D possibly TRBD2 on 6 matching bases. CDR3 length equals 15 residues. V lost 4 bases, J lost 0 bases, and 10 bases lay in between. Germline V CDR1 and CDR2: LGHDT, YNNKEL (reference sequence).

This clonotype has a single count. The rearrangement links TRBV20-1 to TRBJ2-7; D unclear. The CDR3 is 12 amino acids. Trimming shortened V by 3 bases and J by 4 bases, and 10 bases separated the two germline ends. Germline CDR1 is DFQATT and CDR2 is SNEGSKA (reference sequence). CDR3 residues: CSASAGLYEQYF. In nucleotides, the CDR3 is TGCAGTGCTAGCGCCGGGCTTTACGAGCAGTACTTC.

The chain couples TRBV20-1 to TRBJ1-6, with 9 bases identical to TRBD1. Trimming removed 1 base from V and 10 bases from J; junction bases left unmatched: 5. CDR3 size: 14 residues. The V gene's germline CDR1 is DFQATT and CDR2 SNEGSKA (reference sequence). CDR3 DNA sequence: TGCAGTGCTAGAGGAGGACAGGGGCGATCACCCCTCCACTTT. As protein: CSARGGQGRSPLHF.

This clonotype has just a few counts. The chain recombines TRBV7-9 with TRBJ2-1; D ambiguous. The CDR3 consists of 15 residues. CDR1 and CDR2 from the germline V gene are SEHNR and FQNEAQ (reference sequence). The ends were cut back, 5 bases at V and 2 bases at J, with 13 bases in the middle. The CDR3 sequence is CASSLNSPPYNEQFF. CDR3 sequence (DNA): TGTGCCAGCAGCCTCAACTCCCCTCCCTACAATGAGCAGTTCTTC.

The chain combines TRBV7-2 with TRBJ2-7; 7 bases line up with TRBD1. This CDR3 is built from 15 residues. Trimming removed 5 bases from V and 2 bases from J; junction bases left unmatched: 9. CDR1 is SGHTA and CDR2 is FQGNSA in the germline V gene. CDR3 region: CASSTSGTETYEQYF. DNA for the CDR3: TGTGCCAGCAGCACCTCCGGGACAGAGACCTACGAGCAGTACTTC.

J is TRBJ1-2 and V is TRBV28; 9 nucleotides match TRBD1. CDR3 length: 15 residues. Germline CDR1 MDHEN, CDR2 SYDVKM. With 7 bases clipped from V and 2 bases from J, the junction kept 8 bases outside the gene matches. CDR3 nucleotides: TGTGCCAGCACCTCCCGACAGGGGGAAAACTATGGCTACACCTTC. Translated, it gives CASTSRQGENYGYTF.